This T cell receptor (beta chain) was recovered during a study of blood T cell repertoires in COVID-19. Some clones are missing from TCRdb's copy, which holds only in-frame ones; the method was immunoSEQ multiplex PCR. The table records approximately 210,000 clones, around 80% of them present only once. Enrollees, about 18 to 90 years old, lived in about two dozen US areas. CDR1 is SGHRS, CDR2 YFSETQ, per germline. Unmatched junction bases numbered 6, after V lost 0 bases and J lost 4 bases. The CDR3 consists of 15 residues. The sample comprised PBMCs or T cells enriched from blood (not recorded which). The TCR originated in a man in his forties who had recovered from COVID-19. The chain uses TRBV5-1 and TRBJ2-5, with TRBD2 matching 7 bases. In nucleotides, the CDR3 is TGCGCCAGCAGCTTGGAGGGACTACGAGGAGAGACCCAGTACTTC. This translates into CASSLEGLRGETQYF.